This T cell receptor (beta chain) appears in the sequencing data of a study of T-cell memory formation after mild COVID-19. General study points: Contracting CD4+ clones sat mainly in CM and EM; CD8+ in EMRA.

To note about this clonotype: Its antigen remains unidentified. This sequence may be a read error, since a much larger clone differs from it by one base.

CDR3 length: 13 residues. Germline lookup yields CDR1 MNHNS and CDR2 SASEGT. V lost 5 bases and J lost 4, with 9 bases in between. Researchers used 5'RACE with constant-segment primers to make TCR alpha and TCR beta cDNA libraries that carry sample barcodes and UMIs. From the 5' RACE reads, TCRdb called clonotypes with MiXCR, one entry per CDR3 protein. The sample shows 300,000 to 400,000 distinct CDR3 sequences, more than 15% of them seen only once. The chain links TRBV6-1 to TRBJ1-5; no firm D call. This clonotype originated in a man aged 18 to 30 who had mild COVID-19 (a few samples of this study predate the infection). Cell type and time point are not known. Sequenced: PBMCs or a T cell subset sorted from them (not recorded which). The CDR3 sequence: CASSSDPNQPQHF. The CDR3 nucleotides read TGTGCCAGCAGTTCCGACCCTAATCAGCCCCAGCATTTT.